This T cell receptor beta chain was captured by sequencing in a study of T-cell memory formation after mild COVID-19. Each CDR3 protein is one row after TCRdb ran MiXCR on the 5' RACE reads. The sample yields 550,000 to 650,000 distinct CDR3 sequences, 17% seen once. Germline trimming cut 5 bases from V and 7 bases from J; bases unmatched to any gene: 3. Germline V gives CDR1 SGHTA, CDR2 FQGTGA. The CDR3 is 13 amino acids. The TCR comes from an adult woman who had mild COVID-19 (a few samples of this study predate the infection). Cell type and time point are not known. The rearrangement joins TRBV7-3 to TRBJ2-1; TRBD2 matches 9 bases. The sequencing input was PBMCs or a T cell subset sorted from them (not recorded which). CDR3 sequence reads: CASSRGLANEQFF. As DNA, the CDR3 is TGTGCCAGCAGCAGGGGACTAGCAAATGAGCAGTTCTTC.